This TCR beta chain was retrieved from a study of tumor-infiltrating lymphocytes in primary liver carcinoma. The study, taken as a whole, reports: Tumor region pairs overlapped more than did tumor-adjacent and tumor-blood pairs. Appearing in all five tumor regions was true of only about 8-25% of top clones.

Taking about 17-33 mg of unsorted bulk tissue, the authors co-extracted RNA and DNA. No treatment had been given to the patients, who were chronically infected with HBV. Over 75% viable tumor cells were present in every tumor sample. V was pared by 6 bases and J by 7 bases, with 14 bases of the junction left unmatched. Germline CDR1 and CDR2: SGHDN and FVKESK. This CDR3 spans 16 amino acids. From about 0.45 ug total RNA, TCR beta cDNA was generated with a primer in the constant region. Sequencing libraries for TCR beta derived from three nested multiplex PCR rounds that used slightly modified ARM-PCR. The first two PCR rounds used TRBV1-TRBV30 primers with a Cbeta primer, 9 to 10 cycles each. TCRdb redid the calling of the multiplex PCR reads with MiXCR, one entry per CDR3 protein. Of approximately 190,000 distinct CDR3 sequences listed, around 81% are singletons. Concerning this clonotype: The antigen is unknown.

Sequencing was carried out using tumor tissue from primary liver carcinoma. J is TRBJ2-1 and V is TRBV14; 8 nucleotides match TRBD2. The sequence derives from a middle-aged man with primary liver carcinoma and hepatitis B virus infection. The CDR3 region is CASSGVAGWLNNEQFF. The DNA for the CDR3 is TGTGCCAGCAGTGGCGTAGCGGGATGGTTAAATAATGAGCAGTTCTTC.